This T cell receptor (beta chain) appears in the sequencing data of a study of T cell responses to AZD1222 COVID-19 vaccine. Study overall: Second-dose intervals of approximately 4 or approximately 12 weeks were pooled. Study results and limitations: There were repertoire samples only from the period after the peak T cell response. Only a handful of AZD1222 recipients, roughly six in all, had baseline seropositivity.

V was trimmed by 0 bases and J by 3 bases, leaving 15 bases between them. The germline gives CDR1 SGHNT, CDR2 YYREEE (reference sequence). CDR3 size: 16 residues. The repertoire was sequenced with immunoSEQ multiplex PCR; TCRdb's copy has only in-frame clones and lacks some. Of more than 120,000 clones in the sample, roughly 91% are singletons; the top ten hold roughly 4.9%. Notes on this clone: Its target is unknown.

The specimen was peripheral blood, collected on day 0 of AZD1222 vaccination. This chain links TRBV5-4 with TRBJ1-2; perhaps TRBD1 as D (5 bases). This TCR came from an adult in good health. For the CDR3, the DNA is TGTGCCAGCAGCTTGGCCGGGGGGGTGACCTACTATGGCTACACCTTC. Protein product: CASSLAGGVTYYGYTF.